This T cell receptor (beta chain) was recovered during a study of vaccination effects on CD4 cells after COVID-19. Isolating CD4+ T cells followed approximately 10 days of culture. PCR showed that the person got SARS-CoV-2 infection at some point between March and December 2020. Participants received two doses of either the BNT162b2 or mRNA-1273 vaccine. This clone has just a few counts. The antigen is unknown. Generated by immunoSEQ multiplex PCR, the TCRdb table keeps only in-frame clones and is missing some. Of 30,000 to 35,000 clones detected, approximately 81% appear once; the ten largest clones hold 5% to 7.5%. This TCR was recovered from a human donor who had a prior SARS-CoV-2 infection. Here the sequenced sample was CD4+ T cells from PBMCs cultured without peptide, taken after COVID-19 vaccination.

DNA of the CDR3: TGTGCCAGCAGTTTTATGGGGGGCCTTGGCTACACCTTC. Its translation is CASSFMGGLGYTF. This chain uses TRBV12-3 or TRBV12-4 with TRBJ1-2; possible D gene TRBD1, 6 bases. The CDR3 has 13 amino acids. The V gene lost 3 bases and the J gene lost 7 bases, with 12 bases spanning the gap.